This passage covers 16 T cell receptor beta chains from one sample sequenced in a study of blood T cell repertoires in COVID-19. The data were produced by immunoSEQ multiplex PCR, yet TCRdb's version contains in-frame clones alone and is incomplete. The sample consists of 400,000 to 450,000 clones, around 90% of them appearing once. Sequenced material: peripheral blood. These receptors were obtained from a man between 18 and 29 years old with COVID-19, enrolled during active disease.

The chain carries TRBV30 and TRBJ2-5; 9 positions agree with TRBD2. This CDR3 has 15 amino acids. V lost 3 bases to trimming and J lost 5 bases; unmatched junction nucleotides: 10. CDR1 GTSNPN and CDR2 SVGIG come from the germline V gene (reference sequence). The CDR3 reads CAWRISGSSRETQYF. The CDR3 region has the DNA TGTGCCTGGAGAATTAGCGGGAGTAGTAGGGAGACCCAGTACTTC.

The CDR3 reads CASTVPGQGIEKLFF. The CDR3 DNA is TGTGCCAGTACGGTCCCCGGACAGGGGATTGAAAAACTGTTTTTT. The rearrangement links TRBV19 to TRBJ1-4; 9 nucleotides line up with TRBD1. The CDR3 runs to 15 residues. The V segment lost 7 bases and the J segment 7 bases; nucleotides outside the gene matches: 10. The germline V gene has CDR1 LNHDA and CDR2 SQIVND (reference sequence).

The rearrangement uses TRBV12-3 or TRBV12-4 and TRBJ2-7; tentative D call: TRBD2 (5 bases). With 3 bases removed from V and 4 bases from J, the gap between germline ends came to 10 bases. The CDR3 runs 13 residues. The CDR3 region is CASSFGVAYEQYF. The CDR3 DNA follows: TGTGCCAGCAGTTTCGGGGTAGCGTACGAGCAGTACTTC.

This chain joins TRBV2 and TRBJ2-2; possibly TRBD2 for D (5 bases). The CDR3 length is 13 residues. The V gene lost 6 bases and the J gene lost 4 bases, with 9 bases spanning the gap. Germline V gives CDR1 SNHLY, CDR2 FYNNEI. CDR3 sequence (DNA): TGTGCCAGCAGACTAGGTCTCACCGGGGAGCTGTTTTTT. Amino acid sequence: CASRLGLTGELFF.

In this sample, this clone turned up a few times. The rearrangement links TRBV7-2 to TRBJ2-3; 9 bases are shared with TRBD1. The CDR3 has 16 amino acids. The ends lost 2 bases at V and 4 bases at J; junction bases unmatched: 7. The germline gives CDR1 SGHTA, CDR2 FQGNSA. CDR3 DNA sequence: TGTGCCAGCAGCTTAAGAATGACAGGGGGACCAGATACGCAGTATTTT. Protein sequence: CASSLRMTGGPDTQYF.

The chain combines TRBV7-2 with TRBJ1-2; 8 nucleotides line up with TRBD1. Unmatched junction bases numbered 5, after V lost 5 bases and J lost 3 bases. Germline V lookup: CDR1 SGHTA, CDR2 FQGNSA. CDR3 size: 14 residues. The CDR3: CASSLDRDDYGYTF. The CDR3 DNA reads as TGTGCCAGCAGCCTGGACAGGGATGACTATGGCTACACCTTC.

The chain joins TRBV29-1 to TRBJ2-1, with TRBD2 matching over 7 bases. Looked up from germline, CDR1 is SQVTM and CDR2 is ANQGSEA. J was trimmed by 4 bases and V by 5 bases; bases with no gene match: 8. This CDR3 is 14 amino acids long. This CDR3 reads CSVLLGGGYNEQFF. DNA of the CDR3: TGCAGCGTTCTCTTGGGGGGGGGTTACAATGAGCAGTTCTTC.

This sequence joins TRBV11-2 and TRBJ2-2, with 9 bases aligning to TRBD2. Germline CDR1 SGHAT, CDR2 FQNNGV. The V gene end was trimmed by 0 bases and the J gene end by 3 bases; junction bases not matched to a gene: 5. The CDR3 totals 17 residues. The CDR3 DNA sequence: TGTGCCAGCAGCTTAGATGGGGCTAGCGGGGACACCGGGGAGCTGTTTTTT. Its protein product is CASSLDGASGDTGELFF.

This clone was detected a few times. The chain is built from TRBV9 and TRBJ1-3, with unresolved D. V was pared by 4 bases and J by 4 bases, with 9 bases between. This CDR3 has 13 amino acids. Germline values: CDR1 SGDLS, CDR2 YYNGEE. The CDR3 nucleotides read TGTGCCAGCAGCAATGGCCTGGGAAACACCATATATTTT. Amino acids: CASSNGLGNTIYF.

The chain recombines TRBV4-1 with TRBJ2-1, with no clear D. This CDR3 contains 12 residues. Germline CDR1 reads MGHRA; CDR2 reads YSYEKL. V was cut by 4 bases and J by 8 bases, with 9 bases left in between. In nucleotides, the CDR3 is TGCGCCAGCAGCCCCGACTTTGATGAGCAGTTCTTC. Its translation: CASSPDFDEQFF.

This rearrangement joins TRBV6-5 to TRBJ2-7; TRBD1 matches 9 bases. This CDR3 comprises 14 residues. Per the germline V gene, CDR1 is MNHEY and CDR2 is SVGAGI. J gave up 2 bases and V 6 bases, and 5 bases lay outside the gene matches. The CDR3 here is CASRWTGDTYEQYF. In DNA form, the CDR3 reads TGTGCCAGCAGATGGACAGGGGACACCTACGAGCAGTACTTC.

The V call is TRBV6-5, the J call TRBJ2-7; D might be TRBD2 (6 bases). V lost 7 bases, J lost 4 bases, and 11 bases lay in between. Germline CDR1 and CDR2: MNHEY and SVGAGI. The CDR3 totals 12 residues. The CDR3 reads CASKRAGYEQYF. In DNA form, the CDR3 reads TGTGCCAGCAAACGGGCGGGGTACGAGCAGTACTTC.

The sample holds one count of this clone. This chain links TRBV2 with TRBJ2-5; 9 bases are shared with TRBD1. After removal of 6 bases from V and 1 base from J, the junction contained 6 bases not matched to a gene. Germline V gives CDR1 SNHLY, CDR2 FYNNEI. CDR3 length: 15 residues. As DNA, the CDR3 is TGTGCCAGCAGAACACGGACAGGGGCCCAAGAGACCCAGTACTTC. Its protein is CASRTRTGAQETQYF.

This rearrangement joins TRBV11-3 to TRBJ1-3; D ambiguous. This CDR3 has 18 residues. Trimming removed 0 bases at V and 0 bases at J, with 15 bases between. Per the germline V gene, CDR1 is SGHNT and CDR2 is YENEEA. The CDR3 DNA reads TGTGCCAGCAGCTTAGAGGTCGGTGTTGCCGACTCTGGAAACACCATATATTTT. It codes for CASSLEVGVADSGNTIYF.

V is TRBV19 and J is TRBJ1-1; D possibly corresponds to TRBD1 (5 bases). The CDR3 runs to 14 residues. The germline V and J ends were trimmed by 7 bases and 5 bases, with 17 bases remaining between them. Germline V CDR1 and CDR2: LNHDA, SQIVND (reference sequence). The CDR3 DNA reads TGTGCCAGTACGTGGGGGGGAGGAGGTACTGAAGCTTTCTTT. Protein product: CASTWGGGGTEAFF. The whole variable domain, remainder taken from reference TRBV19 and TRBJ1-1, is DGGITQSPKYLFRKEGQNVTLSCEQNLNHDAMYWYRQDPGQGLRLIYYSQIVNDFQKGDIAEGYSVSREKKESFPLTVTSAQKNPTAFYLCASTWGGGGTEAFFGQGTRLTVV.

For this clone: The identical CDR3 is also encoded by other nucleotide sequences in the sample. The chain has TRBV14 and TRBJ1-3; tentative D call: TRBD1 (5 bases). Trimming took off 1 base at V and 0 bases at J, with 10 bases between the two ends. CDR1 is SGHDN and CDR2 is FVKESK in the germline V gene. The CDR3 sequence is 16 residues long. The CDR3 reads CASSQVGGHSGNTIYF. DNA of the CDR3: TGTGCCAGCAGCCAAGTCGGCGGACACTCTGGAAACACCATATATTTT.